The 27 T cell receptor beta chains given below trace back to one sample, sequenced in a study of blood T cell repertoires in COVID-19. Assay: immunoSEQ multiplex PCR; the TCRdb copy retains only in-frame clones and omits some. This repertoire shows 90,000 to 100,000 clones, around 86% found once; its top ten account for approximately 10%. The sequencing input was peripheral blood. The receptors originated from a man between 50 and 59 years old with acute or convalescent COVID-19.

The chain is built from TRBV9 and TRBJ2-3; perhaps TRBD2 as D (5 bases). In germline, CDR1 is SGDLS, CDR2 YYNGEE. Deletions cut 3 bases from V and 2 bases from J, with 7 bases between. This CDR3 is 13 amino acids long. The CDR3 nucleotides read TGTGCCAGCAGCGGAGGGATCACAGATACGCAGTATTTT. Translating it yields CASSGGITDTQYF.

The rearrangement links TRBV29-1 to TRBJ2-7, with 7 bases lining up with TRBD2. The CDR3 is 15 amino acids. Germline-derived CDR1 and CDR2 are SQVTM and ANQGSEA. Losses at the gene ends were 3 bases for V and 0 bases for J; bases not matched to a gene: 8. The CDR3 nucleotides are TGCAGCGTTGAGGCCCCTAGCGGCAGCTCCTACGAGCAGTACTTC. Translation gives CSVEAPSGSSYEQYF.

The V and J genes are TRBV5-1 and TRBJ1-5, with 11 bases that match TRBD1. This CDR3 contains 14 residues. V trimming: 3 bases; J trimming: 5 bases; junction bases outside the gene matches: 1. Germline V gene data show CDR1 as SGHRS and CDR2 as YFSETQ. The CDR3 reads CASSWGQGDQPQHF. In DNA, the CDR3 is TGCGCCAGCAGCTGGGGACAGGGGGATCAGCCCCAGCATTTT. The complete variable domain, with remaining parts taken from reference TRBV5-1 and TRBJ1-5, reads KAGVTQTPRYLIKTRGQQVTLSCSPISGHRSVSWYQQTPGQGLQFLFEYFSETQRNKGNFPGRFSGRQFSNSRSEMNVSTLELGDSALYLCASSWGQGDQPQHFGDGTRLSIL.

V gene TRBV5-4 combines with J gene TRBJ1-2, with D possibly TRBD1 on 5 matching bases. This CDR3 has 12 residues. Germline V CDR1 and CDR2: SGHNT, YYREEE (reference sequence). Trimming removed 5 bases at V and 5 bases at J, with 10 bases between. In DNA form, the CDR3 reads TGTGCCAGCAGTACTGACAGATATGGCTACACCTTC. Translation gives CASSTDRYGYTF.

CDR3 loop: CASSFIMGAQYF. CDR3 bases: TGTGCCAGCAGCTTCATCATGGGAGCGCAGTATTTT. The chain is built from TRBV7-9 and TRBJ2-3, with D perhaps TRBD2 (5 bases). This CDR3 contains 12 residues. Per germline, CDR1 SEHNR and CDR2 FQNEAQ (reference sequence). V shed 3 bases and J shed 10 bases, with 11 bases lying between them. Supplemented by reference TRBV7-9 and TRBJ2-3, the full variable domain reads DTGVSQNPRHKITKRGQNVTFRCDPISEHNRLYWYRQTLGQGPEFLTYFQNEAQLEKSRLLSDRFSAERPKGSFSTLEIQRTEQGDSAMYLCASSFIMGAQYFGPGTRLTVL.

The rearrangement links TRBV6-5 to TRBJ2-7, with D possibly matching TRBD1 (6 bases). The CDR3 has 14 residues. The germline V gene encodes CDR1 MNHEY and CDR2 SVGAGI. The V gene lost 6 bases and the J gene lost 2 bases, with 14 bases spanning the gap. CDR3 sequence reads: CASRAGVGTYEQYF. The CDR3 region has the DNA TGTGCCAGCAGAGCAGGGGTAGGAACCTACGAGCAGTACTTC.

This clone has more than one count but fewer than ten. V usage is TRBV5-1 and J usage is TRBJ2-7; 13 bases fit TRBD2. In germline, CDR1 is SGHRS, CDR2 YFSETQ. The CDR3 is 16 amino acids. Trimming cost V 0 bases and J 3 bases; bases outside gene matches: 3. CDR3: CASSLELAGGDYEQYF. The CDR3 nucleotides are TGCGCCAGCAGCTTGGAACTAGCGGGAGGGGACTACGAGCAGTACTTC. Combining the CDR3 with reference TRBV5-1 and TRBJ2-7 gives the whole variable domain KAGVTQTPRYLIKTRGQQVTLSCSPISGHRSVSWYQQTPGQGLQFLFEYFSETQRNKGNFPGRFSGRQFSNSRSEMNVSTLELGDSALYLCASSLELAGGDYEQYFGPGTRLTVT.

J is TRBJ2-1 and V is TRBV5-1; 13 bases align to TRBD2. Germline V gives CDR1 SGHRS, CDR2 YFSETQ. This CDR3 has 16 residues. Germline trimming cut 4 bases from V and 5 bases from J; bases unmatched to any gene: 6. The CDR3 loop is CASSTGLAGVNNEQFF. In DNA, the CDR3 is TGCGCCAGCAGCACCGGACTAGCGGGAGTGAACAATGAGCAGTTCTTC.

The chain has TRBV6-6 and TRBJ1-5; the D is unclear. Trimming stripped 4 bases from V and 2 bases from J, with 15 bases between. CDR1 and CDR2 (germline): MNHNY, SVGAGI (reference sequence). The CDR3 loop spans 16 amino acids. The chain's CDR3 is CASSWPGLGGNQPQHF. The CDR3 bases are TGTGCCAGCAGTTGGCCGGGCCTGGGAGGCAATCAGCCCCAGCATTTT.

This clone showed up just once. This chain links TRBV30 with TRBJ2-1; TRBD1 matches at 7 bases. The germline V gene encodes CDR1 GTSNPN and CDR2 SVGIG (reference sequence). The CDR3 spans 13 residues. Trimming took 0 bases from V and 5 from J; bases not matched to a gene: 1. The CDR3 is CAWSVQGNNEQFF. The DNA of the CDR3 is TGTGCCTGGAGTGTACAGGGGAACAATGAGCAGTTCTTC.

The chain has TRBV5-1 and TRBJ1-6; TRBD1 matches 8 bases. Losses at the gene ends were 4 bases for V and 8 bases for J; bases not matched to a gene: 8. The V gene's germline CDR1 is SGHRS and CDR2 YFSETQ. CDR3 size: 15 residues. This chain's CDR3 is CASSTGQGGHSPLHF. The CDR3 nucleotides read TGCGCCAGCAGCACCGGACAGGGAGGACATTCACCCCTCCACTTT.

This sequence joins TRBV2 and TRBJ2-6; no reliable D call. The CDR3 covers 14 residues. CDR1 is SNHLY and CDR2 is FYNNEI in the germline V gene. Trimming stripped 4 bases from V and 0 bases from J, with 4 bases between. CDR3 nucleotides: TGTGCCAGCAGTGCTACCTCTGGGGCCAACGTCCTGACTTTC. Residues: CASSATSGANVLTF.

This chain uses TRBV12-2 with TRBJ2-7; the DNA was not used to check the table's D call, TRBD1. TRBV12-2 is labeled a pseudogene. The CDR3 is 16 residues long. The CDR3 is CASRFVERDRVYEQYF. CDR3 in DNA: TGTGCAAGTCGCTTTGTCGAGCGGGACAGGGTTTACGAGCAGTACTTC.

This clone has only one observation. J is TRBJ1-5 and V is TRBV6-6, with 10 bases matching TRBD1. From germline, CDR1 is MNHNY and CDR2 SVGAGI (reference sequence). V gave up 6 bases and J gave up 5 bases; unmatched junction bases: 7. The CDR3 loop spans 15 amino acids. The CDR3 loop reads CASRFRQGADQPQHF. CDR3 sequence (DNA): TGTGCCAGCAGATTCCGACAGGGGGCAGATCAGCCCCAGCATTTT.

The CDR3 sequence is CASKADRDRDAEQYF. CDR3 sequence (DNA): TGTGCCAGCAAAGCCGACCGGGACAGAGATGCCGAGCAGTACTTC. The rearrangement links TRBV27 to TRBJ2-7; 7 bases map to TRBD1. Germline assignment: CDR1 MNHEY and CDR2 SMNVEV (reference sequence). V dropped 7 bases and J dropped 6; count of bases not matched to a gene: 15. The CDR3 spans 15 residues.

The CDR3 spells CASSEGQGYGELFF. The DNA for the CDR3 is TGCGCCAGCAGTGAGGGACAGGGATACGGGGAGCTGTTTTTT. The chain carries TRBV10-1 and TRBJ2-2; the match to TRBD1 covers 8 bases. CDR1 WNHNN and CDR2 SYGVQD come from the germline V gene (reference sequence). The CDR3 sequence is 14 residues long. With 2 bases clipped from V and 7 bases from J, the junction kept 3 bases outside the gene matches.

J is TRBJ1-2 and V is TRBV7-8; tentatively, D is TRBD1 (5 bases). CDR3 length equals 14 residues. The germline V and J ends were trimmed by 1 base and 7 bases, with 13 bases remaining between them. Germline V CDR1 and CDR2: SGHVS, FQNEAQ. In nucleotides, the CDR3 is TGTGCCAGCAGCTTAGTTCAGAAGGGGATTGGCTACACCTTC. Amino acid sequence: CASSLVQKGIGYTF.

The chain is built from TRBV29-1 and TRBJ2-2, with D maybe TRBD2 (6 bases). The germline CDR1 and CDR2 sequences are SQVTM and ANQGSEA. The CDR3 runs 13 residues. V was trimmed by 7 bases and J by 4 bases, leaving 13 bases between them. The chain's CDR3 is CSASGSGTGELFF. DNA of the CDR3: TGCAGCGCCAGCGGGTCGGGCACCGGGGAGCTGTTTTTT.

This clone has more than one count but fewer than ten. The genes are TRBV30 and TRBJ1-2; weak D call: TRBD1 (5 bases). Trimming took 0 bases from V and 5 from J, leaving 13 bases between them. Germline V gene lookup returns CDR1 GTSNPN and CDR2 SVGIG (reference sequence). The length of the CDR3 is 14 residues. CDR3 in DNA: TGTGCCTGGAGTGTACAGGCAGGGCTTTATGGCTACACCTTC. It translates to CAWSVQAGLYGYTF. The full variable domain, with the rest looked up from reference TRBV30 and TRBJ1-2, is SQTIHQWPATLVQPVGSPLSLECTVEGTSNPNLYWYRQAAGRGLQLLFYSVGIGQISSEVPQNLSASRPQDRQFILSSKKLLLSDSGFYLCAWSVQAGLYGYTFGSGTRLTVV.

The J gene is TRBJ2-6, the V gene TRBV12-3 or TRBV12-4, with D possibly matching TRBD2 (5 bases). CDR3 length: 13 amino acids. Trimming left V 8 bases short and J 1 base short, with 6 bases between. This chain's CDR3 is CASGESGANVLTF. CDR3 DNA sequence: TGTGCCAGCGGGGAGTCTGGGGCCAACGTCCTGACTTTC.

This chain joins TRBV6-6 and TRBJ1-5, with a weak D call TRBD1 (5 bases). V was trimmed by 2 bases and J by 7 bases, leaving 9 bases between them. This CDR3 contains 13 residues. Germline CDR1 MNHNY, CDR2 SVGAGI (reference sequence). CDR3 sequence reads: CASSYDSRQPQHF. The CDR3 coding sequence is TGTGCCAGCAGTTACGACAGTAGGCAGCCCCAGCATTTT.

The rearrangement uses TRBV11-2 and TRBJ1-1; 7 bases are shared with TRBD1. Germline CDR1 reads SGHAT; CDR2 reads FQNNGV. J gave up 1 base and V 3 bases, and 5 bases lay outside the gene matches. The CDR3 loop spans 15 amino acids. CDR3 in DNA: TGTGCCAGCAGCTTGGCCGGGACAGCGAACACTGAAGCTTTCTTT. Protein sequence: CASSLAGTANTEAFF.

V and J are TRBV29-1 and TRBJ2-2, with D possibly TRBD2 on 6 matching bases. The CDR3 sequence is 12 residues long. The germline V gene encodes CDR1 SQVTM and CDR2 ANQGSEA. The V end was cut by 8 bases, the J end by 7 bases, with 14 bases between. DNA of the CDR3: TGCAGCTTTGGGACTGACCACGGGGAGCTGTTTTTT. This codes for CSFGTDHGELFF.

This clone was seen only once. The CDR3 protein is CASSYAGGTYGYTF. As DNA, the CDR3 is TGTGCCAGCAGCTATGCGGGAGGGACCTATGGCTACACCTTC. This rearrangement joins TRBV7-9 to TRBJ1-2; possibly TRBD1 for D (5 bases). The CDR3 has 14 residues. Germline CDR1 is SEHNR and CDR2 is FQNEAQ (reference sequence). Between the trimmed V and J ends, which lost 4 bases and 4 bases, there was a span of 13 bases.

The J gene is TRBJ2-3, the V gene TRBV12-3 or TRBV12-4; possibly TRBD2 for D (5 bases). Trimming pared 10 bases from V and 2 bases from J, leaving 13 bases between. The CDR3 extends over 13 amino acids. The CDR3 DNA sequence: TGTGCCACCCTGACTACCCTCACAGATACGCAGTATTTT. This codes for CATLTTLTDTQYF.

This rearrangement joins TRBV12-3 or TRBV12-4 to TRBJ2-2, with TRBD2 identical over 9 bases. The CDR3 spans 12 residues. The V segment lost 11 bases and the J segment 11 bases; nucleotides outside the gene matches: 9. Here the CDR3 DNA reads TGTGCCGCGGTGGGGCTAGCGGGAGAGCTGTTTTTT. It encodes CAAVGLAGELFF.

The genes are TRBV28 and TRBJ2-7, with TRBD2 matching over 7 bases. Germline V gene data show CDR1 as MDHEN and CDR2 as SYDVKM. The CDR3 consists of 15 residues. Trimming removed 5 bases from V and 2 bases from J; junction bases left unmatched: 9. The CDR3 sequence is CASSPPGGKTYEQYF. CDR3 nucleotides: TGTGCCAGCAGTCCCCCGGGAGGTAAGACCTACGAGCAGTACTTC.